This TCR beta chain was found in a study of blood T cells in healthy people across ages (dated by TCRdb to the mid-2010s). Regarding the study in general: In model experiments, roughly one uniquely barcoded TCR beta cDNA molecule per two T cells was captured by template switching. For two donors (one aged 18 to 29 and one aged 80 or older), the study analyzed two additional independent replicas of 1 million unique cDNA reads from the same blood draw. To avoid experimental bias, donors of different ages were distributed randomly across sequencing lanes. The donors were divided into four age groups: young (average roughly 15 years), middle-aged (over 35), aged (about 62) and long-lived (about 84). The study measured age-related changes in TCR beta repertoire diversity using deep sequencing normalized with unique cDNA molecular identifiers. Summary of the overall study and its limitations: Estimates of total diversity based on one million sequenced T cells were considered lower bounds and underestimates. Observed TCR beta diversity correlated strongly with the percentage of naive T cells measured by flow cytometry. Because donor CMV infection status was unknown, age-related changes in expanded clonotypes were potentially confounded. Compared with the aged group, more naive CD4+ T cells, fewer expanded clones and increased TCR diversity were shown by the long-lived group, suggesting age selection. Observed TCR beta diversity per million T cells fell roughly linearly with age, and a significant reduction was already apparent by age approximately 41. Because profiling used bulk unsorted PBMCs, naive and antigen-experienced compartments could not be compared conclusively.

Library creation used 5' RACE. The data were produced on an Illumina HiSeq 2500. A second about 6 to 11 cycle PCR used a sample-barcoded 5' primer and a J-beta primer mix. Each TCR beta cDNA molecule received a unique molecular identifier from a template-switch 5' adaptor carrying 12 random nucleotides. Each sample yielded at least 2.5 million CDR3-containing paired-end reads. First-strand cDNA was synthesized from all RNA with the Mint cDNA synthesis kit, primed by a TRBC-specific oligonucleotide. Following uracil-DNA glycosylase treatment, a first 18-cycle PCR with universal primers M1SS and BC2_uni_R was performed on all cDNA. The authors' pipeline ran thus. Each sample was normalized by randomly selecting 1 million high-quality reads, each carrying a distinct molecular identifier. Instead of being binned into consensus sequences, reads with shared molecular identifiers were discarded. CDR3 identification, clonotype clustering and error correction used MiTCR with a Q25 quality threshold and the strictest error-elimination algorithm. Lower-bound total TCR beta diversity was estimated with a nonparametric unseen species model using Euler transformation. The public reads were run again by TCRdb, first through fastp at Q25 and then through MiXCR, and only productive beta chains were kept. Every CDR3 protein is listed once, alongside the most common genes and DNA of its rows. These V and J calls originate from TCRdb's pipeline instead of the authors' own analysis. This sample holds over 1,300,000 distinct CDR3 sequences; roughly 59% were observed only once. The top ten hold over 5.5% of the sample.

The roughly 39 donors, aged about 6 to 95 years, were systemically healthy Caucasian individuals from Russia. Roughly 11 milliliters of peripheral blood were drawn from each donor into EDTA-treated Vacutainer tubes. Ficoll-Paque density-gradient centrifugation was used to isolate PBMCs, with at least 6 million obtained per sample. Total RNA, at least 6 micrograms per sample, was extracted from PBMCs with Trizol reagent. The percentages of naive CD45RAhigh/CD27high T cells were determined by flow cytometry on a PBMC aliquot from every donor. Turning to this clonotype: It has no known antigen specificity. Base qualities are missing; no much larger clone stands one base away.

The CDR3 measures 16 amino acids from cysteine to phenylalanine. Only the CDR3 part of the read is kept: 48 bases, read in frame from the first base. From the germline V gene (reference sequence), CDR1 is DFQATT and CDR2 is SNEGSKA. The germline V and J ends show losses of 5 bases and 5 bases respectively, and no gene match explains 17 bases of the junction. The receptor chain draws on TRBV20-1 and TRBJ2-7, with 8 bases aligning to TRBD2. The receptor was isolated from a man between 18 and 29 years old in good health. What was sequenced was blood. At the DNA level, the sequence is TGCAGTGCTTACTCAAGGTACAGCGGGAGAATAGACGAGCAGTACTTC. This encodes CSAYSRYSGRIDEQYF.